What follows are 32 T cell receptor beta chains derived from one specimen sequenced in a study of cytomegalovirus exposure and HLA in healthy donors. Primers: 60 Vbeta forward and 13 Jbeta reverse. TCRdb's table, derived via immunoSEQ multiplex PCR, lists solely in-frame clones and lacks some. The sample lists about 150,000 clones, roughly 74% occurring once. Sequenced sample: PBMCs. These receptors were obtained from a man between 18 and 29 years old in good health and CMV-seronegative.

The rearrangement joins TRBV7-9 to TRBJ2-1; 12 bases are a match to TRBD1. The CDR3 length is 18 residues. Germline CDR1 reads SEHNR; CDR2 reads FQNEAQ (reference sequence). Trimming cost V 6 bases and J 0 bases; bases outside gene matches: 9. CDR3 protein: CASSPLGQGANSYNEQFF. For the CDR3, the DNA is TGTGCCAGCAGTCCCCTGGGACAGGGGGCCAACTCCTACAATGAGCAGTTCTTC.

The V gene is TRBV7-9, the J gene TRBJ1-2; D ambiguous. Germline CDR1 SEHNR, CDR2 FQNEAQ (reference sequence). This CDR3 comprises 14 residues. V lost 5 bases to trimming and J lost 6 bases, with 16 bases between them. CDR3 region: CASSPLGVPHGYTF. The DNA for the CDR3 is TGTGCCAGCAGCCCACTCGGGGTCCCCCATGGCTACACCTTC.

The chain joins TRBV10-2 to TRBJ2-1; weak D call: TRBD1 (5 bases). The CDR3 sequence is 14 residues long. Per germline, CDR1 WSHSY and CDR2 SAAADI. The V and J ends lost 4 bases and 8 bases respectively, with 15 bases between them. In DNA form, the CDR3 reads TGCGCCAGCAGTGGGAGACAGAGTTTATATGAGCAGTTCTTC. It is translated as CASSGRQSLYEQFF.

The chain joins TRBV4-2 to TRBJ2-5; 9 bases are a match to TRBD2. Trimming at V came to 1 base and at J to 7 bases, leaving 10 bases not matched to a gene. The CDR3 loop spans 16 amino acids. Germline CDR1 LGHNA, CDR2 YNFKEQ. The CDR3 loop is CASSQGDGGGAVTQYF. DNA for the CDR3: TGTGCCAGCAGCCAAGGAGACGGCGGGGGGGCGGTGACCCAGTACTTC.

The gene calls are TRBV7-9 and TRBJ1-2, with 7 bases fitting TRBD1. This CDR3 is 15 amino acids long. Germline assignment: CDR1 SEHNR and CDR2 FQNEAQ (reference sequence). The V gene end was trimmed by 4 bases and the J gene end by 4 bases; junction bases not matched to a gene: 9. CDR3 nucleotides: TGTGCCAGCAGCTCTAGCCTGACAGGGTTCTATGGCTACACCTTC. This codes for CASSSSLTGFYGYTF.

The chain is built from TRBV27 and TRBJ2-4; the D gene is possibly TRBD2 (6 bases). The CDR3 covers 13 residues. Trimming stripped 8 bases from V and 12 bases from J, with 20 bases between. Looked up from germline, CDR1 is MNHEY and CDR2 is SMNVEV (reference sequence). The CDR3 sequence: CASHPEGGYSQYF. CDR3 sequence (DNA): TGTGCCAGCCACCCGGAGGGCGGTTACAGTCAGTACTTC.

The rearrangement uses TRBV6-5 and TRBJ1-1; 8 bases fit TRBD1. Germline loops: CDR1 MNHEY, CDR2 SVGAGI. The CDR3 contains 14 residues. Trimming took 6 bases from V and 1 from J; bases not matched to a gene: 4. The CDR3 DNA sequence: TGTGCCAGCAGGGCAGGGGGCTCGAACACTGAAGCTTTCTTT. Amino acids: CASRAGGSNTEAFF.

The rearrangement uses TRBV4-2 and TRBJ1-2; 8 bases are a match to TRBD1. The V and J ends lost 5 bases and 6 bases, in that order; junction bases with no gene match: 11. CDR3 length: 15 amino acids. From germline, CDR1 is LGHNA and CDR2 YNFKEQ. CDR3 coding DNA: TGTGCCAGCAGCTTGGCGACAGGGGAGTTTGATGGCTACACCTTC. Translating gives CASSLATGEFDGYTF.

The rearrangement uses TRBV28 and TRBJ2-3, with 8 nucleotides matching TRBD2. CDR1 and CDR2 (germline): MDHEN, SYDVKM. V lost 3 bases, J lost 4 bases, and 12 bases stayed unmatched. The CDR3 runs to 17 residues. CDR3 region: CASSLKRGLGTSDTQYF. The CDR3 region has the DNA TGTGCCAGCAGTTTGAAGCGGGGGCTTGGAACATCAGATACGCAGTATTTT. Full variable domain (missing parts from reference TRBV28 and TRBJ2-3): DVKVTQSSRYLVKRTGEKVFLECVQDMDHENMFWYRQDPGLGLRLIYFSYDVKMKEKGDIPEGYSVSREKKERFSLILESASTNQTSMYLCASSLKRGLGTSDTQYFGPGTRLTVL.

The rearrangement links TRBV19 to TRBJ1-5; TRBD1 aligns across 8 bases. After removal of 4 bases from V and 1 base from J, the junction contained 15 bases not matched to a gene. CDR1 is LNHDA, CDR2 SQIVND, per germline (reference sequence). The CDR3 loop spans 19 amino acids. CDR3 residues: CASSNRGWRQGTSNQPQHF. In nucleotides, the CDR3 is TGTGCCAGTAGTAACAGGGGGTGGAGACAGGGGACAAGCAATCAGCCCCAGCATTTT.

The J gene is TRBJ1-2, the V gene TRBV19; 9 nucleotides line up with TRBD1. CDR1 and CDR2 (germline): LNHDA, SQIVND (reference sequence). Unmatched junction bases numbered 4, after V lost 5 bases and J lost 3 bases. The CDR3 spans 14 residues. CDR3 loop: CASSVQGADYGYTF. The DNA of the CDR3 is TGTGCCAGTAGTGTACAGGGGGCTGACTATGGCTACACCTTC.

The CDR3 sequence: CASSYGGSEAFF. The CDR3 bases are TGTGCCAGCAGTTACGGGGGGAGTGAAGCTTTCTTT. The chain links TRBV6-5 to TRBJ1-1, with D possibly being TRBD1 (5 bases). The V gene lost 2 bases and the J gene lost 7 bases, with 8 bases spanning the gap. This CDR3 has 12 residues. The germline CDR1 and CDR2 sequences are MNHEY and SVGAGI.

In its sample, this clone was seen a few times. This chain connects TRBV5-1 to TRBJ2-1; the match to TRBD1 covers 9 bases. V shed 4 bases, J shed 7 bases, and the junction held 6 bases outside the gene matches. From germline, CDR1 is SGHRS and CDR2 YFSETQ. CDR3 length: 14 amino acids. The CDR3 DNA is TGCGCCAGCAGCCTTGGACAGGGGTGGAATGAGCAGTTCTTC. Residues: CASSLGQGWNEQFF.

The CDR3 loop reads CASSLIAGGPGNIQYF. CDR3 nucleotide sequence: TGTGCCAGCAGCTTAATTGCGGGGGGGCCGGGAAACATTCAGTACTTC. This rearrangement joins TRBV7-3 to TRBJ2-4, with TRBD2 identical over 9 bases. The V and J ends lost 1 base and 6 bases, in that order; junction bases with no gene match: 7. This CDR3 spans 16 amino acids. Germline V lookup: CDR1 SGHTA, CDR2 FQGTGA.

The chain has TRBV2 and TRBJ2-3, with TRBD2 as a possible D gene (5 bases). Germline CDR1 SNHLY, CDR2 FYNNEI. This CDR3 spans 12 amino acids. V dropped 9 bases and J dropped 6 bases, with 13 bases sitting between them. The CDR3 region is CASYAGGDTQYF. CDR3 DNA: TGTGCCAGTTACGCCGGAGGCGATACGCAGTATTTT.

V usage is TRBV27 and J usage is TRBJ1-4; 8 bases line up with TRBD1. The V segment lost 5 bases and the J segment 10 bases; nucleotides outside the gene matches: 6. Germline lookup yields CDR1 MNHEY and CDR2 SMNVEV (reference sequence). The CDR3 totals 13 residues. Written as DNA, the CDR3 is TGTGCCAGCAGTGACAGGGGAGAAGGAAAACTGTTTTTT. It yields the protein CASSDRGEGKLFF.

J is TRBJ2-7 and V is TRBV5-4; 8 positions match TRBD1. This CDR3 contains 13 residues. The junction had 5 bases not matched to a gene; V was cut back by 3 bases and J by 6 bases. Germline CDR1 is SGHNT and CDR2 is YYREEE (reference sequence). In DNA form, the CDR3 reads TGTGCCAGCAGCTCCGGGACAGGCGTCGAGCAGTACGTC. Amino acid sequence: CASSSGTGVEQYV.

The CDR3 DNA is TGTGCCAGCAGCTCCCCCCCGGGGGACTACGAGCAGTACTTC. Protein sequence: CASSSPPGDYEQYF. This chain links TRBV7-2 with TRBJ2-7; D might be TRBD2 (6 bases). The CDR3 extends over 14 amino acids. Trimming stripped 4 bases from V and 3 bases from J, with 13 bases between. The V gene's germline CDR1 is SGHTA and CDR2 FQGNSA.

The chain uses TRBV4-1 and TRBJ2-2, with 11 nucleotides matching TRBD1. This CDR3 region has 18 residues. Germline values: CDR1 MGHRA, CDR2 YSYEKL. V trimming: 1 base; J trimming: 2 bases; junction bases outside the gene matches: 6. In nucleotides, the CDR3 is TGCGCCAGCAGCCAAGGTTCAGGACAGGGGGCCAACACCGGGGAGCTGTTTTTT. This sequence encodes CASSQGSGQGANTGELFF.

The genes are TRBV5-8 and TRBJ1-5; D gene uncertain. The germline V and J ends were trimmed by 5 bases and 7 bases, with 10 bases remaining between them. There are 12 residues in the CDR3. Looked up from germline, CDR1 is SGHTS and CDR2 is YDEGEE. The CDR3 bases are TGTGCCAGCAGTTCTCCGGGGCAGCCCCAGCATTTT. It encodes CASSSPGQPQHF.

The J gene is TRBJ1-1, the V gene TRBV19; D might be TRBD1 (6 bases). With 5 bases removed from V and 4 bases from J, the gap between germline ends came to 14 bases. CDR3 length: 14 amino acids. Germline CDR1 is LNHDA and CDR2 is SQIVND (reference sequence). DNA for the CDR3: TGTGCCAGTAGTGCTCAACTGACAGGCACTGAAGCTTTCTTT. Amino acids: CASSAQLTGTEAFF.

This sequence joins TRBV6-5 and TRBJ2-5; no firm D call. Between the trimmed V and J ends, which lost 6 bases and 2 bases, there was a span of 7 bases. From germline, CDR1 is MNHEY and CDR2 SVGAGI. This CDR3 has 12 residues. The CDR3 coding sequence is TGTGCCAGCAGCCGCAGGCAAGAGACCCAGTACTTC. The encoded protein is CASSRRQETQYF.

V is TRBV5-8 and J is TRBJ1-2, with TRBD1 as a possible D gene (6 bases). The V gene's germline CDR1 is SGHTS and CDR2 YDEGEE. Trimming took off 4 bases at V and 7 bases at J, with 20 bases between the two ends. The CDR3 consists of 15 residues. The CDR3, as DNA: TGTGCCAGCAGCCTGCCCGACAGGTTCGAGGGTGGCTACACCTTC. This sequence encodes CASSLPDRFEGGYTF.

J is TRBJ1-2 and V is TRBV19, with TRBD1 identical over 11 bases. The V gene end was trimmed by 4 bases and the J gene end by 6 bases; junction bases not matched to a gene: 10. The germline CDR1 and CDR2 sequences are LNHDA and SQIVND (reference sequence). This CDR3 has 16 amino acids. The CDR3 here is CASSTTPDRGLNGYTF. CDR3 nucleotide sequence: TGTGCCAGTAGTACCACCCCGGACAGGGGGCTGAATGGCTACACCTTC.

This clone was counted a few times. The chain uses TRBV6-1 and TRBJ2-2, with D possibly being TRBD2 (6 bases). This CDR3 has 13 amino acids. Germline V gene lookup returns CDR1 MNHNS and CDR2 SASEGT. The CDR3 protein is CVGRGGYTGELFF. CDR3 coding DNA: TGTGTCGGCCGCGGAGGGTACACCGGGGAGCTGTTTTTT.

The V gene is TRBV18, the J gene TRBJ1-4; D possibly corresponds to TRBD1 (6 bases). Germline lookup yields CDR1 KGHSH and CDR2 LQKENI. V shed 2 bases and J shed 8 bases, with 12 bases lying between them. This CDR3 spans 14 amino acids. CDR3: CASSPDRPPEKLFF. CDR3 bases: TGTGCCAGCTCACCAGACAGGCCTCCAGAAAAACTGTTTTTT.

The CDR3 bases are TGTGCCAGCAGTTACCGACTGATTAGCTCCTATAATTCACCCCTCCACTTT. Protein sequence: CASSYRLISSYNSPLHF. V is TRBV6-8 and J is TRBJ1-6; D call uncertain. This CDR3 has 17 amino acids. V was cut by 2 bases and J by 0 bases, with 11 bases left in between. Germline loops: CDR1 MNHGY, CDR2 SAAAGT.

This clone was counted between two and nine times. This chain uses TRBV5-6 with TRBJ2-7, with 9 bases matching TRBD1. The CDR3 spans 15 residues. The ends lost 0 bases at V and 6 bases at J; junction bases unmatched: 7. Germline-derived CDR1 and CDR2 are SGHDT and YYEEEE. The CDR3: CASSLEGTGYLEQYV. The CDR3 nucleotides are TGTGCCAGCAGCTTGGAAGGGACAGGGTATCTCGAGCAGTACGTC.

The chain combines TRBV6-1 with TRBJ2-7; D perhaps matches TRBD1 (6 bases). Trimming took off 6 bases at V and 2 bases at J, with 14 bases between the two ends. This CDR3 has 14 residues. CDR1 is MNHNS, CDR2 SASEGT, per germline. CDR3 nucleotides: TGTGCCAGCAGGACAGGCCAGTCTACCTACGAGCAGTACTTC. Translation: CASRTGQSTYEQYF.

The CDR3 loop is CASRSPGTNSPLHF. The CDR3 coding sequence is TGCGCCAGCAGGTCCCCGGGGACAAATTCACCCCTCCACTTT. The rearrangement uses TRBV4-1 and TRBJ1-6; D might be TRBD1 (6 bases). Germline V lookup: CDR1 MGHRA, CDR2 YSYEKL. The CDR3 length is 14 residues. V lost 6 bases, J lost 7 bases, and 13 bases lay in between.

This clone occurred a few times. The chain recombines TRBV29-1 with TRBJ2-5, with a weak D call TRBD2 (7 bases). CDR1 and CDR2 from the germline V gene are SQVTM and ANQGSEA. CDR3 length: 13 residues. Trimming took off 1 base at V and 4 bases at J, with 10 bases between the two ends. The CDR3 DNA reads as TGCAGCGTTGAAGTGGGGGGGGCAGAGACCCAGTACTTC. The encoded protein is CSVEVGGAETQYF. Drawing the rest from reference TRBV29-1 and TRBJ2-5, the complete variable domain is SAVISQKPSRDICQRGTSLTIQCQVDSQVTMMFWYRQQPGQSLTLIATANQGSEATYESGFVIDKFPISRPNLTFSTLTVSNMSPEDSSIYLCSVEVGGAETQYFGPGTRLLVL.

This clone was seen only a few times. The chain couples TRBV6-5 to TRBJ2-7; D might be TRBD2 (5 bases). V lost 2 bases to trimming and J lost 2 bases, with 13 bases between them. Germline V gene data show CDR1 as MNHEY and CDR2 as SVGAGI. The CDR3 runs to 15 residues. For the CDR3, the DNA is TGTGCCAGCAGTTACGGCGGGTCAGGAGCCTACGAGCAGTACTTC. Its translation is CASSYGGSGAYEQYF.